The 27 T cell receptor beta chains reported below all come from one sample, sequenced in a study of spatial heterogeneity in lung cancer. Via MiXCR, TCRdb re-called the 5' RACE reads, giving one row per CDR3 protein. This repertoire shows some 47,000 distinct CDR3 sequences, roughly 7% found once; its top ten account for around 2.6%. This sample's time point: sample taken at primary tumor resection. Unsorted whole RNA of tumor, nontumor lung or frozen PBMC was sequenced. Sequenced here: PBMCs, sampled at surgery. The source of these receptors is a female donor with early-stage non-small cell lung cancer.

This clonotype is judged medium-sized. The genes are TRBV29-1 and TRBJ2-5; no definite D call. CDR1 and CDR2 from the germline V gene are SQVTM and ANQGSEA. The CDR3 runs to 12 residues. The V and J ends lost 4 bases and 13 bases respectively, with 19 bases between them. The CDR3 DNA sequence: TGCAGCGTTGCGAGTAGTAATAATGCCCCGTACTTC. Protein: CSVASSNNAPYF.

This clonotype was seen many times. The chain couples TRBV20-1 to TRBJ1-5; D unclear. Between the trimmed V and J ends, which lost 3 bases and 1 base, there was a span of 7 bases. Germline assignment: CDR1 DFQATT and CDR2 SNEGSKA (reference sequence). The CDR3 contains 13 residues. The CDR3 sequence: CSARTPSNQPQHF. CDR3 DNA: TGCAGTGCTAGGACCCCGAGCAATCAGCCCCAGCATTTT.

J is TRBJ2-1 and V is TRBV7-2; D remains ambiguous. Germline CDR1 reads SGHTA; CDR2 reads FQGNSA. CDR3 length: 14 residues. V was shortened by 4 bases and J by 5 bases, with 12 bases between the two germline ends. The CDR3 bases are TGTGCCAGCAGCTGGATAGGGCAGAACAATGAGCAGTTCTTC. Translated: CASSWIGQNNEQFF.

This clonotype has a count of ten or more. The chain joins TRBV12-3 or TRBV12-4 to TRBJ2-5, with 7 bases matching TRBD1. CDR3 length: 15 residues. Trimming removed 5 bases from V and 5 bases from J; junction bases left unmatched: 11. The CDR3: CASSPNRYRGETQYF. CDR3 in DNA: TGTGCCAGCAGTCCAAACCGATACAGGGGTGAGACCCAGTACTTC.

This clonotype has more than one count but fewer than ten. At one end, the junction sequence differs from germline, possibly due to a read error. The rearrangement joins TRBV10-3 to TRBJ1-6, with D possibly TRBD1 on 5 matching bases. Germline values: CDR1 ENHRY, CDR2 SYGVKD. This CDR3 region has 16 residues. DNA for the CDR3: TGTACCATCAAAACTATGGAGGGGCCGGATAATTCACCCCTCCACTTT. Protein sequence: CTIKTMEGPDNSPLHF.

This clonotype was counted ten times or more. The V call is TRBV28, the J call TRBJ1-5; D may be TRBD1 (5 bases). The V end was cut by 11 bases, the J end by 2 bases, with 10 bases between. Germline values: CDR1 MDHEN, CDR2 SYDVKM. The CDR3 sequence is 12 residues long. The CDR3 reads CAAAQGNQPQHF. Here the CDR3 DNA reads TGTGCCGCTGCACAGGGCAATCAGCCCCAGCATTTT.

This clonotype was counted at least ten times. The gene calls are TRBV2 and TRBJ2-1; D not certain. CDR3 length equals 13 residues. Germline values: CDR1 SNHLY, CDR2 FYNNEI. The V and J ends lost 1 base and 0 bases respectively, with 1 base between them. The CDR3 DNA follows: TGTGCCAGCAGTGAAGTCTCCTACAATGAGCAGTTCTTC. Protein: CASSEVSYNEQFF.

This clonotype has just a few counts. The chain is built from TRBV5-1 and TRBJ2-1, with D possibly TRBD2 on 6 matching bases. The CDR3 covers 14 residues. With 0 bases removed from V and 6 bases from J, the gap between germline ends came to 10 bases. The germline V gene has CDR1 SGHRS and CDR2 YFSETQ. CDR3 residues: CASSLVPGANEQFF. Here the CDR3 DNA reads TGCGCCAGCAGCTTGGTCCCGGGAGCCAATGAGCAGTTCTTC.

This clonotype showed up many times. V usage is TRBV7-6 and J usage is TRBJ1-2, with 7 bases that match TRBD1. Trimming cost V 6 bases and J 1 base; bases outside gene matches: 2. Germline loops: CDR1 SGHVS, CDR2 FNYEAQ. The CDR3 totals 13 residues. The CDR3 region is CASRRDSNYGYTF. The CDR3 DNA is TGTGCCAGCAGGCGGGACAGTAACTATGGCTACACCTTC.

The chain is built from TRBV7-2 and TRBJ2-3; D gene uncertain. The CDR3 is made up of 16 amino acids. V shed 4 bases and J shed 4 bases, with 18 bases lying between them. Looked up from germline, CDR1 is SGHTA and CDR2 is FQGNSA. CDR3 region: CASSSYYIARSDTQYF. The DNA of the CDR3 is TGTGCCAGCAGCTCCTACTATATCGCCAGATCAGATACGCAGTATTTT.

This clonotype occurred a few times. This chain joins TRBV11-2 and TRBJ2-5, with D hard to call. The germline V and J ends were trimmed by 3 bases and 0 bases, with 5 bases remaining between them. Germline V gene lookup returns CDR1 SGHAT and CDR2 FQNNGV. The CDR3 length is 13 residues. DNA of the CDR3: TGTGCCAGCAGCTTCGGTTACCAAGAGACCCAGTACTTC. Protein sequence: CASSFGYQETQYF.

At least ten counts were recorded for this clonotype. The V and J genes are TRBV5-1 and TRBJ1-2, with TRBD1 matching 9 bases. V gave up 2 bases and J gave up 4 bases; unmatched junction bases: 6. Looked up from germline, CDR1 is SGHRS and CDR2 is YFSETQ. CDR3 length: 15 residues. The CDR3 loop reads CASSFGTGSAYGYTF. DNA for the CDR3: TGCGCCAGCAGCTTCGGGACAGGGAGTGCCTATGGCTACACCTTC.

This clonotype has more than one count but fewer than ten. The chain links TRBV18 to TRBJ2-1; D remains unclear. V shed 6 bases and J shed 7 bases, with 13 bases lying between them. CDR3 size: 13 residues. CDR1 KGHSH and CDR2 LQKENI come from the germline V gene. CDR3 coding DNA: TGTGCCAGCTCCCCCCAGAACCTAAATGAGCAGTTCTTC. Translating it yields CASSPQNLNEQFF.

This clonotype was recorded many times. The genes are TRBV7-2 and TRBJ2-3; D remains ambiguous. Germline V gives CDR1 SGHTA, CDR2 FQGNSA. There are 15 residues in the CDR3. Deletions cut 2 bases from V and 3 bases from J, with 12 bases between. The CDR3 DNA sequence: TGTGCCAGCAGCTTATATTTGGGTAGTACAGATACGCAGTATTTT. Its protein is CASSLYLGSTDTQYF.

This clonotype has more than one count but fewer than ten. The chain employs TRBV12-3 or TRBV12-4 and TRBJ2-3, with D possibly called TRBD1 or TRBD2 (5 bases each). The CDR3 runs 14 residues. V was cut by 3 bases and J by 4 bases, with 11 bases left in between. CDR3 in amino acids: CASSLSGQADTQYF. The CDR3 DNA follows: TGTGCCAGCAGTTTGTCGGGGCAGGCAGATACGCAGTATTTT.

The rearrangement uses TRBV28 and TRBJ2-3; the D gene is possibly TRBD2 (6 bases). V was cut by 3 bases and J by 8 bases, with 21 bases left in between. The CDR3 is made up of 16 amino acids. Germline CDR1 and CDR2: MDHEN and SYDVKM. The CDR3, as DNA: TGTGCCAGCAGTTTTTGGAAACGGGGGTCAGGTGGTACGCAGTATTTT. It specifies CASSFWKRGSGGTQYF. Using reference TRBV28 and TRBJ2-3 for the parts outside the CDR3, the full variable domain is DVKVTQSSRYLVKRTGEKVFLECVQDMDHENMFWYRQDPGLGLRLIYFSYDVKMKEKGDIPEGYSVSREKKERFSLILESASTNQTSMYLCASSFWKRGSGGTQYFGPGTRLTVL.

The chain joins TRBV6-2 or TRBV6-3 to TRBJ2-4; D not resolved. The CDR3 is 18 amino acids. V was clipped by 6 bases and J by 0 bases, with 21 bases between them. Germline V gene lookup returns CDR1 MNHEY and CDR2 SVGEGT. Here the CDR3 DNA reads TGTGCCAGCAGGGCTCTAGGTGGCATCTTACTAGCCAAAAACATTCAGTACTTC. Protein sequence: CASRALGGILLAKNIQYF.

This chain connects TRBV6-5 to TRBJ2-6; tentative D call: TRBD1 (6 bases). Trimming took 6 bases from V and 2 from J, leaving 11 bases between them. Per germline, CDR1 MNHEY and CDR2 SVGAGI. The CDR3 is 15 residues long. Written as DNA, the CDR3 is TGTGCCAGCAGACCCGACAGGACTGGGGCCAACGTCCTGACTTTC. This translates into CASRPDRTGANVLTF.

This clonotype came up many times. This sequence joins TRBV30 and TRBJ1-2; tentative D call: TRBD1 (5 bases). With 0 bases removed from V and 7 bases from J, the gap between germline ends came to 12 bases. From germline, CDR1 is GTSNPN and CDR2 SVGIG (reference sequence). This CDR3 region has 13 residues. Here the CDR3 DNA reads TGTGCCTGGAGTGTCGGGGGGTGGAGTGGCTACACCTTC. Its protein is CAWSVGGWSGYTF.

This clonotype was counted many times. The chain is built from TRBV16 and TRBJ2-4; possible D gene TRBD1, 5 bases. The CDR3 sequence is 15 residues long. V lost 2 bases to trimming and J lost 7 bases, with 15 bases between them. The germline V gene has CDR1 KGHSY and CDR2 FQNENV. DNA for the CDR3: TGTGCCAGCAGCCAAGAGGCCCGACAGAAGAACATTCAGTACTTC. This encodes CASSQEARQKNIQYF. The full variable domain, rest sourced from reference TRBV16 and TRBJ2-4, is GEEVAQTPKHLVRGEGQKAKLYCAPIKGHSYVFWYQQVLKNEFKFLISFQNENVFDETGMPKERFSAKCLPNSPCSLEIQATKLEDSAVYFCASSQEARQKNIQYFGAGTRLSVL.

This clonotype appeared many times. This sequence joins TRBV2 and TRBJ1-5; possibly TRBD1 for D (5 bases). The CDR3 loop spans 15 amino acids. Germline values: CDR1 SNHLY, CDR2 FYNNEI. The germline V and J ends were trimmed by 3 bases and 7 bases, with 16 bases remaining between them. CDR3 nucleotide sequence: TGTGCCAGCAGTGAGGGTCTGGGGGGGAGGCAGCCCCAGCATTTT. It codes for CASSEGLGGRQPQHF.

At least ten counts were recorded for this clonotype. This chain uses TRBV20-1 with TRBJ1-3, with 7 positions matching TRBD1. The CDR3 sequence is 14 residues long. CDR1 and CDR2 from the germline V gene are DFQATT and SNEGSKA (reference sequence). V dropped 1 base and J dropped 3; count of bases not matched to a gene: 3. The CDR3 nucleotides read TGCAGTGCTAGAGGGAGGGGGCTTGGAAACACCATATATTTT. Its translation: CSARGRGLGNTIYF.

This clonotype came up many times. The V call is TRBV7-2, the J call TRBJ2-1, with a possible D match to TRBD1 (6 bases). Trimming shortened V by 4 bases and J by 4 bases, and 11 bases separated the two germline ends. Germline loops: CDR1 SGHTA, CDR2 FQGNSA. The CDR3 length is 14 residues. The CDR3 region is CASSSQGSYNEQFF. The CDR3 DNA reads TGTGCCAGCAGCTCCCAGGGGTCATACAATGAGCAGTTCTTC.

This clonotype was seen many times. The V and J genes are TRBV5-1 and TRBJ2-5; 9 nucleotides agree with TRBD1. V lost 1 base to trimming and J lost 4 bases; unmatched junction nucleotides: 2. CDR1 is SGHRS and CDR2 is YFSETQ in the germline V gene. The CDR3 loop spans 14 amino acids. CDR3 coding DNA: TGCGCCAGCAGCTTGACAGGGGGCTCAGAGACCCAGTACTTC. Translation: CASSLTGGSETQYF.

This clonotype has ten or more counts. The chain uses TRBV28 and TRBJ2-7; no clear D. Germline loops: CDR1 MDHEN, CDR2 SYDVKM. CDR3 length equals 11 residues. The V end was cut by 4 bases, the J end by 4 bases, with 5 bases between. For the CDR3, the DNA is TGTGCCAGCAGTTCCGTTTACGAGCAGTACTTC. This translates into CASSSVYEQYF.

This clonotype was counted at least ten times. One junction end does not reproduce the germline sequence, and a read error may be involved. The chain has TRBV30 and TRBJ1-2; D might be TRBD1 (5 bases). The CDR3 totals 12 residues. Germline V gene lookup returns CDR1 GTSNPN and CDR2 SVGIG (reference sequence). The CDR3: CAWRGREKNFAF. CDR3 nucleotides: TGTGCCTGGAGGGGACGGGAGAAGAACTTTGCCTTC.

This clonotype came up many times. CDR3 nucleotide sequence: TGCAGTGCTAGAGATCGGCCGGAAACCTACGAGCAGTACTTC. Amino acid sequence: CSARDRPETYEQYF. The chain couples TRBV20-1 to TRBJ2-7; no definite D call. This CDR3 comprises 14 residues. Per the germline V gene, CDR1 is DFQATT and CDR2 is SNEGSKA (reference sequence). V was pared by 0 bases and J by 2 bases, with 11 bases between.